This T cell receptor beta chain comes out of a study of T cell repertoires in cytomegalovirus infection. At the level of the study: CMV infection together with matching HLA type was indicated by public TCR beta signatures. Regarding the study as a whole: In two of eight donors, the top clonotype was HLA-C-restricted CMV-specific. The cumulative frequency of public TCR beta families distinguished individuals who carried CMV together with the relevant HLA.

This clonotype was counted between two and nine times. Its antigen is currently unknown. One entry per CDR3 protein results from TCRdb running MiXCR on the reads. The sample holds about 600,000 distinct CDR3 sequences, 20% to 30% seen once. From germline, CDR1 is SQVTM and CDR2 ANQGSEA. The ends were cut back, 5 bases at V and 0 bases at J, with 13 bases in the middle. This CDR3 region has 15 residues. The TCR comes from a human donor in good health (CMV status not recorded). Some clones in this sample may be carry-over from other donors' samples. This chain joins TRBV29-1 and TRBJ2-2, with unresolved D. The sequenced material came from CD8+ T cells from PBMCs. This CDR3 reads CSVPRGRANTGELFF. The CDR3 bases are TGCAGCGTTCCCCGTGGCCGAGCGAACACCGGGGAGCTGTTTTTT.